Sequencing of this T cell receptor (beta chain) was carried out in a study of blood T cell repertoires in COVID-19. At the level of the study: T cells, B-cell-depleted T cells, or PBMCs supplied cDNA or gDNA.

V shed 4 bases and J 6 bases; nucleotides not matched to a gene: 6. Per the germline V gene, CDR1 is SGHNT and CDR2 is YYREEE (reference sequence). This CDR3 comprises 13 residues. In the source study's methods: Cell counts per sample came from amplifying reference gene primers. Data came from immunoSEQ multiplex PCR; TCRdb stores just in-frame clones and leaves some out. V and J calls and clone size are as listed in that table; D and trimming were resolved from the DNA. Of approximately 190,000 clones listed, approximately 84% were seen once; the top ten hold 5.1%. The sequence was obtained from a woman aged 65 to 85 with active or convalescent COVID-19. The sample taken for sequencing was peripheral blood. The chain has TRBV5-4 and TRBJ1-2; 7 nucleotides align to TRBD1. The CDR3 is CASSVPGTDGYTF. CDR3 sequence (DNA): TGTGCCAGCAGCGTACCAGGGACAGATGGCTACACCTTC.